Following are 10 T cell receptor beta chains from one sample sequenced in a study of T cells expressing NK-cell markers. After re-calling the 5' RACE reads, TCRdb lists one entry per CDR3 protein, DNA absent. Seen in this sample are 140,000 or so distinct CDR3 sequences; the ten most common clones hold 12%. Sequences were obtained from blood T cells: a sorted CD56 or NKG2C T cell subset, CD4+ or CD8+ T cells, or bulk PBMC T cells (not recorded which). The receptors stem from a man in his late teens or twenties in good health.

This chain uses TRBV19 with TRBJ2-1; TCRdb reports TRBD1, a call that lacks DNA to check it against. Germline CDR1 reads LNHDA; CDR2 reads SQIVND (reference sequence). The CDR3 runs 15 residues. CDR3 in amino acids: CASSHREGSYNEQFF.

The chain recombines TRBV15 with TRBJ2-1; without DNA, the TCRdb call of TRBD2 cannot be checked. Germline V lookup: CDR1 LNHNV, CDR2 YYDKDF (reference sequence). The CDR3 is made up of 17 amino acids. The CDR3 here is CATSRGGEGFSYNEQFF.

The chain links TRBV12-3 or TRBV12-4 to TRBJ2-1; TCRdb picks TRBD1, but there is no DNA to check that call. This CDR3 is 15 amino acids long. Here the CDR3 reads CASSDRDPFYNEQFF.

This chain joins TRBV19 and TRBJ2-6. From germline, CDR1 is LNHDA and CDR2 SQIVND (reference sequence). This CDR3 region has 15 residues. The CDR3 reads CASSISVSGANVLTF.

This chain's CDR3 is CASTDSLAGRSYEQYF. The genes are TRBV11-2 and TRBJ2-7; TCRdb calls TRBD2, which cannot be checked without DNA. The length of the CDR3 is 16 residues. CDR1 and CDR2 (germline): SGHAT, FQNNGV. Supplemented by reference TRBV11-2 and TRBJ2-7, the full variable domain reads EAGVAQSPRYKIIEKRQSVAFWCNPISGHATLYWYQQILGQGPKLLIQFQNNGVVDDSQLPKDRFSAERLKGVDSTLKIQPAKLEDSAVYLCASTDSLAGRSYEQYFGPGTRLTVT.

The V call is TRBV3-1, the J call TRBJ2-2; as DNA is missing, the TRBD2 call by TCRdb cannot be tested. Germline V CDR1 and CDR2: LGHDT, YNNKEL (reference sequence). This CDR3 has 13 residues. CDR3 loop: CASGDGPAGELFF.

The V call is TRBV12-3 or TRBV12-4, the J call TRBJ2-7; TCRdb's D call, TRBD2, is unchecked because there is no DNA. This CDR3 is built from 13 residues. The CDR3: CASGQAGVPEQYF.

The chain carries TRBV5-6 and TRBJ2-2. Germline CDR1 reads SGHDT; CDR2 reads YYEEEE. This CDR3 has 14 amino acids. The CDR3 region is CASSWTVNTGELFF.

V usage is TRBV19 and J usage is TRBJ2-7. Germline V CDR1 and CDR2: LNHDA, SQIVND (reference sequence). CDR3 size: 12 residues. CDR3 sequence reads: CASTDSGYEQYF.

The V and J genes are TRBV7-6 and TRBJ2-1; TCRdb's D gene call, TRBD2, goes unchecked for lack of DNA. This CDR3 region has 16 residues. The germline gives CDR1 SGHVS, CDR2 FNYEAQ. CDR3 loop: CASSLGDSSTRDEQFF.